This TCR beta chain was profiled in a study of tumor-infiltrating lymphocytes in oesophageal squamous cell carcinoma. TCRdb analysed the PCR reads with MiXCR anew, one entry per CDR3 protein. This table holds 20,000 to 30,000 distinct CDR3 sequences, 30% to 40% found once. Unmatched junction bases numbered 4, after V lost 5 bases and J lost 2 bases. The CDR3 totals 14 residues. Germline CDR1 is LNHDA and CDR2 is SQIVND (reference sequence). The rearrangement links TRBV19 to TRBJ2-3; TRBD1 matches at 7 bases. The sequence came from a male donor with esophageal squamous cell carcinoma. The sample taken for sequencing was esophageal tumor tissue. In nucleotides, the CDR3 is TGTGCCAGTAGTCAGGGACAGTTCACAGATACGCAGTATTTT. Protein: CASSQGQFTDTQYF.